A single sample gave rise to the 14 T cell receptor beta chains below, sequenced in a study of T cells in Graves' hyperthyroidism and ophthalmopathy. RNA transcripts provided the source from which TCR beta CDR3 regions were amplified. First-round RT-PCR with HTBI primers amplified the TCR CDR3 region. Via MiXCR, TCRdb re-called the multiplex PCR reads, giving one row per CDR3 protein. Here the sample spans about 550,000 distinct CDR3 sequences, less than 25% being singletons. Material for sequencing was blood. Every receptor here comes from a man younger than 30 with Graves' hyperthyroidism.

This clonotype came up many times. The chain carries TRBV6-1 and TRBJ2-7; TRBD2 matches at 7 bases. The germline V gene encodes CDR1 MNHNS and CDR2 SASEGT. J gave up 2 bases and V 1 base, and 8 bases lay outside the gene matches. The CDR3 is 16 amino acids. For the CDR3, the DNA is TGTGCCAGCAGTGAAGTCCCTAGCGGAGTTACCTACGAGCAGTACTTC. Amino acids: CASSEVPSGVTYEQYF.

This clonotype was observed at least ten times. The rearrangement joins TRBV5-1 to TRBJ1-1; D possibly corresponds to TRBD1 (5 bases). The CDR3 contains 15 residues. Germline V gene lookup returns CDR1 SGHRS and CDR2 YFSETQ. The V gene lost 0 bases and the J gene lost 3 bases, with 12 bases spanning the gap. This chain's CDR3 is CASSLVGAADTEAFF. The CDR3 DNA reads as TGCGCCAGCAGCTTGGTAGGGGCCGCGGACACTGAAGCTTTCTTT.

This chain connects TRBV6-1 to TRBJ1-3, with TRBD1 matching 8 bases. Trimming took 10 bases from V and 7 from J; bases not matched to a gene: 6. Germline V gives CDR1 MNHNS, CDR2 SASEGT. The CDR3 runs 12 residues. CDR3 nucleotides: TGTGCCACCTGGACAGGGATGAACACCATATATTTT. Amino acids: CATWTGMNTIYF.

The chain couples TRBV19 to TRBJ2-3, with D possibly being TRBD1 or TRBD2 (5 bases each). Germline lookup yields CDR1 LNHDA and CDR2 SQIVND (reference sequence). V lost 3 bases, J lost 5 bases, and 12 bases lay in between. The CDR3 has 14 residues. The CDR3 reads CASSMGRGGDTQYF. The CDR3 DNA reads as TGTGCCAGTAGTATGGGTCGGGGCGGAGATACGCAGTATTTT.

This clonotype was observed a few times. The CDR3 coding sequence is TGTGCCAGCAGCCCGGGGGCGGGGAACCAAGAGACCCAGTACTTC. Translation: CASSPGAGNQETQYF. The rearrangement joins TRBV11-2 to TRBJ2-5; tentatively, D is TRBD1 or TRBD2 (6 bases each). The germline gives CDR1 SGHAT, CDR2 FQNNGV. V shed 5 bases and J shed 0 bases, with 13 bases lying between them. There are 15 residues in the CDR3.

This clonotype has a single count. Germline is not matched at one junction end, which may reflect a read error. The chain is built from TRBV20-1 and TRBJ1-1, with a possible D match to TRBD1 (6 bases). Germline V CDR1 and CDR2: DFQATT, SNEGSKA (reference sequence). This CDR3 region has 14 residues. The CDR3 region has the DNA TGCCGTGCTAGCAGGGGAACGGTGAACACTGAAGCTTTCTTT. Its protein is CRASRGTVNTEAFF.

V is TRBV6-1 and J is TRBJ1-1; possibly TRBD1 for D (6 bases). Trimming stripped 6 bases from V and 4 bases from J, with 12 bases between. The CDR3 is 13 amino acids. CDR1 MNHNS and CDR2 SASEGT come from the germline V gene. The CDR3 DNA sequence: TGTGCCAGCAGGATAACAGGGACCACTGAAGCTTTCTTT. This translates into CASRITGTTEAFF.

This clonotype appeared many times. The genes are TRBV19 and TRBJ2-7; the match to TRBD1 covers 7 bases. This CDR3 has 12 residues. Germline-derived CDR1 and CDR2 are LNHDA and SQIVND (reference sequence). The junction had 4 bases not matched to a gene; V was cut back by 6 bases and J by 5 bases. The CDR3 DNA reads TGTGCCAGTAGCCAGGGGGACCACGAGCAGTACTTC. Translated: CASSQGDHEQYF. The full variable domain, in which reference TRBV19 and TRBJ2-7 provide the parts outside the CDR3, is DGGITQSPKYLFRKEGQNVTLSCEQNLNHDAMYWYRQDPGQGLRLIYYSQIVNDFQKGDIAEGYSVSREKKESFPLTVTSAQKNPTAFYLCASSQGDHEQYFGPGTRLTVT.

Ten or more counts support this clonotype. Written as DNA, the CDR3 is TGTGCCAGCAGTCGGAACACTGGACGGTCCTACGAGCAGTACTTC. Its protein product is CASSRNTGRSYEQYF. V and J are TRBV28 and TRBJ2-7; no clear D gene. CDR1 is MDHEN, CDR2 SYDVKM, per germline. V dropped 5 bases and J dropped 1 base, with 15 bases sitting between them. The CDR3 has 15 amino acids. Full variable domain (remainder filled in from reference TRBV28 and TRBJ2-7): DVKVTQSSRYLVKRTGEKVFLECVQDMDHENMFWYRQDPGLGLRLIYFSYDVKMKEKGDIPEGYSVSREKKERFSLILESASTNQTSMYLCASSRNTGRSYEQYFGPGTRLTVT.

This clonotype was recorded many times. The rearrangement uses TRBV27 and TRBJ1-1; no firm D call. Deletions cut 5 bases from V and 4 bases from J, with 11 bases between. This CDR3 has 13 residues. CDR1 and CDR2 (germline): MNHEY, SMNVEV (reference sequence). The CDR3 region has the DNA TGTGCCAGCAGTCCCGACGAGGTCACTGAAGCTTTCTTT. Translating gives CASSPDEVTEAFF.

This clonotype was found a few times. The rearrangement joins TRBV3-1 to TRBJ1-1; no reliable D call. Germline CDR1 reads LGHDT; CDR2 reads YNNKEL (reference sequence). Trimming removed 6 bases at V and 1 base at J, with 15 bases between. The length of the CDR3 is 15 residues. The CDR3 DNA follows: TGTGCCAGCAGTCGATCCTTCCACAAGAACACTGAAGCTTTCTTT. Its translation is CASSRSFHKNTEAFF.

This clonotype has a count of ten or more. The chain combines TRBV19 with TRBJ1-5, with D uncertain. Germline loops: CDR1 LNHDA, CDR2 SQIVND (reference sequence). With 11 bases removed from V and 0 bases from J, the gap between germline ends came to 26 bases. The CDR3 has 18 residues. In DNA, the CDR3 is TGTGCCGCCGGAAAAGGGCAGTCGCTCCCTTCTAGCAATCAGCCCCAGCATTTT. It translates to CAAGKGQSLPSSNQPQHF.

The V and J genes are TRBV5-1 and TRBJ2-7, with TRBD1 as a possible D gene (6 bases). V lost 3 bases and J lost 1, with 20 bases in between. Germline V gene data show CDR1 as SGHRS and CDR2 as YFSETQ. The CDR3 runs 17 residues. The CDR3 region is CASSSSPGTYVSYEQYF. The CDR3 DNA reads as TGCGCCAGCAGCTCATCCCCCGGGACATACGTTTCCTACGAGCAGTACTTC.

This clonotype was detected many times. The J gene is TRBJ1-1, the V gene TRBV2, with D maybe TRBD1 (5 bases). Per the germline V gene, CDR1 is SNHLY and CDR2 is FYNNEI. This CDR3 comprises 13 residues. Trimming stripped 7 bases from V and 2 bases from J, with 11 bases between. The CDR3 loop reads CASKRQRNTEAFF. The DNA of the CDR3 is TGTGCCAGCAAGAGACAGCGAAACACTGAAGCTTTCTTT. The full variable domain, rest sourced from reference TRBV2 and TRBJ1-1, is EPEVTQTPSHQVTQMGQEVILRCVPISNHLYFYWYRQILGQKVEFLVSFYNNEISEKSEIFDDQFSVERPDGSNFTLKIRSTKLEDSAMYFCASKRQRNTEAFFGQGTRLTVV.